This T cell receptor (beta chain) was recovered during a study of CD8+CD57+ T cells in acquired aplastic anemia. Patients picked for sequencing had shown CD8+CD57+ cell expansion detected by flow cytometry. TCR beta VDJ and CDR3 profiling used genomic DNA as template. TCRdb ran MiXCR on the reads and lists one entry per CDR3 protein. The table includes around 250,000 distinct CDR3 sequences, 65% to 90% detected once. In germline, CDR1 is SGDLS, CDR2 YYNGEE. This CDR3 comprises 14 residues. The V end lost 7 bases, the J end lost 15 bases, and 27 bases lay between the germline ends. This TCR came from a human donor with aplastic anemia. Material for sequencing was sorted CD4+, CD8+, or CD8+CD57+ T cells (not recorded which) from PBMCs. This chain links TRBV9 with TRBJ2-3; D may correspond to TRBD1 or TRBD2 (6 bases each). The CDR3 here is CASGEGGGPTTYYF. The CDR3 DNA follows: TGTGCCAGCGGGGAAGGGGGAGGACCCACGACGTATTATTTT.